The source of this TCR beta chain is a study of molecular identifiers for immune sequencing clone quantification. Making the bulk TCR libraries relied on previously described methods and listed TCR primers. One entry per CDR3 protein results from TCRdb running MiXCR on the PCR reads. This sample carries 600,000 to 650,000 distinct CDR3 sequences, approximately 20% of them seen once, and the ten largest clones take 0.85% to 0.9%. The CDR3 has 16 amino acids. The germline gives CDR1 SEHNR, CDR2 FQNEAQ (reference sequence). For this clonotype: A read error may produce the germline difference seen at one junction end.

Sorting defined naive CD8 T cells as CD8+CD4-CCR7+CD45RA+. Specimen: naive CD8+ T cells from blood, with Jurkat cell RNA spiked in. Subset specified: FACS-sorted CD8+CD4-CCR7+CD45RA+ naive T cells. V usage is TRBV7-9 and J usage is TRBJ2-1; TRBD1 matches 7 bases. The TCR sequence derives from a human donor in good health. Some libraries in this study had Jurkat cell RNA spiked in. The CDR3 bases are TGTGCCAGCAGCGAACAGGGGTTGGTTGCCTACAATGGGCAGTTCTTC. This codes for CASSEQGLVAYNGQFF.